Shown below are 26 T cell receptor beta chains from a single sample sequenced in a study of cytomegalovirus exposure and HLA in healthy donors. PCR amplification relied on 60 Vbeta primers (plus 13 Jbeta primers). Here immunoSEQ multiplex PCR was the method, and the copy in TCRdb shows in-frame clones only, minus some. The sample consists of roughly 110,000 clones, about two thirds of them appearing once. The sample taken for sequencing was PBMCs. The receptors were sampled from a boy aged 10-17 years in good health and CMV-seronegative.

The chain recombines TRBV4-1 with TRBJ1-5; D remains unclear. CDR3 length: 15 amino acids. V gave up 3 bases and J gave up 7 bases, with 16 bases separating them. From germline, CDR1 is MGHRA and CDR2 YSYEKL. Here the CDR3 reads CASSHIPLGAQPQHF. DNA for the CDR3: TGCGCCAGCAGCCACATTCCTTTGGGCGCGCAGCCCCAGCATTTT.

This clone was recorded once. This rearrangement joins TRBV30 to TRBJ1-2; 7 bases are a match to TRBD1. V lost 0 bases and J lost 6; bases outside the gene matches: 4. Germline loops: CDR1 GTSNPN, CDR2 SVGIG (reference sequence). The length of the CDR3 is 13 residues. CDR3 in DNA: TGTGCCTGGAGTGTGACAGGGCCCGATGGCTACACCTTC. Its protein is CAWSVTGPDGYTF.

The gene calls are TRBV7-8 and TRBJ2-1; D may be TRBD1 (6 bases). The CDR3 extends over 13 amino acids. Germline-derived CDR1 and CDR2 are SGHVS and FQNEAQ. Trimming stripped 0 bases from V and 8 bases from J, with 8 bases between. The CDR3 DNA follows: TGTGCCAGCAGCTTAGCGGGGGCTGATGAGCAGTTCTTC. As protein: CASSLAGADEQFF.

The chain recombines TRBV2 with TRBJ1-1; a possible D gene is TRBD1 (5 bases). This CDR3 has 13 residues. The V gene's germline CDR1 is SNHLY and CDR2 FYNNEI. Trimming took off 4 bases at V and 8 bases at J, with 14 bases between the two ends. The CDR3 sequence: CASSGRGLSEAFF. In DNA, the CDR3 is TGTGCCAGCAGTGGGAGGGGACTATCCGAAGCTTTCTTT. Combining the CDR3 with reference TRBV2 and TRBJ1-1 gives the whole variable domain EPEVTQTPSHQVTQMGQEVILRCVPISNHLYFYWYRQILGQKVEFLVSFYNNEISEKSEIFDDQFSVERPDGSNFTLKIRSTKLEDSAMYFCASSGRGLSEAFFGQGTRLTVV.

The rearrangement joins TRBV30 to TRBJ2-3; D is perhaps TRBD2 (5 bases). Germline values: CDR1 GTSNPN, CDR2 SVGIG (reference sequence). Trimming stripped 3 bases from V and 5 bases from J, with 21 bases between. The CDR3 runs 16 residues. The CDR3 DNA reads as TGTGCCTGGAGCGTCCAGCGGACCCCATGGGGAGATACGCAGTATTTT. It codes for CAWSVQRTPWGDTQYF.

This clone has more than one count but fewer than ten. The gene calls are TRBV13 and TRBJ2-7; 10 nucleotides align to TRBD2. The CDR3 consists of 15 residues. CDR1 is PRHDT and CDR2 is FYEKMQ in the germline V gene (reference sequence). Trimming took 4 bases from V and 4 from J; bases not matched to a gene: 7. CDR3 region: CASSSQRGGLYEQYF. DNA of the CDR3: TGTGCCAGCAGCTCCCAGCGGGGGGGCCTTTACGAGCAGTACTTC.

In nucleotides, the CDR3 is TGTGCCAGCAGTTACTCGGGACAGATTGACACTGAAGCTTTCTTT. Translating it yields CASSYSGQIDTEAFF. The rearrangement links TRBV6-5 to TRBJ1-1; the match to TRBD1 covers 7 bases. Losses at the gene ends were 0 bases for V and 3 bases for J; bases not matched to a gene: 4. The CDR3 is 15 residues long. The germline CDR1 and CDR2 sequences are MNHEY and SVGAGI.

The chain has TRBV7-8 and TRBJ2-1; 11 positions match TRBD2. This CDR3 has 16 residues. CDR1 is SGHVS and CDR2 is FQNEAQ in the germline V gene. J gave up 12 bases and V 7 bases, and 17 bases lay outside the gene matches. This chain's CDR3 is CASTQLELAGVGGQFF. CDR3 bases: TGTGCCAGCACTCAGCTAGAACTAGCGGGAGTCGGGGGGCAGTTCTTC.

This sequence joins TRBV5-4 and TRBJ2-7, with D possibly being TRBD2 (5 bases). CDR3 length: 14 amino acids. V was cut by 1 base and J by 3 bases, with 11 bases left in between. The germline gives CDR1 SGHNT, CDR2 YYREEE (reference sequence). CDR3 sequence: CASSLTGNLYEQYF. The CDR3 DNA reads TGTGCCAGCAGCTTGACGGGGAACCTCTACGAGCAGTACTTC. Full variable domain (missing parts from reference TRBV5-4 and TRBJ2-7): ETGVTQSPTHLIKTRGQQVTLRCSSQSGHNTVSWYQQALGQGPQFIFQYYREEENGRGNFPPRFSGLQFPNYSSELNVNALELDDSALYLCASSLTGNLYEQYFGPGTRLTVT.

This clone was picked up a small number of times. The V gene is TRBV2, the J gene TRBJ1-1; 7 bases agree with TRBD1. Germline V gene lookup returns CDR1 SNHLY and CDR2 FYNNEI. Trimming at V came to 5 bases and at J to 3 bases, leaving 12 bases not matched to a gene. This CDR3 comprises 16 residues. DNA for the CDR3: TGTGCCAGCAGTACGACAGGGAATGATGGGGACACTGAAGCTTTCTTT. Translating it yields CASSTTGNDGDTEAFF.

The chain carries TRBV4-3 and TRBJ2-1; TRBD1 might be the D (7 bases). Trimming removed 1 base from V and 6 bases from J, with 16 bases in between. Germline V gene lookup returns CDR1 LGHNA and CDR2 YSLEER. This CDR3 spans 16 amino acids. The CDR3 here is CASSQVAGGLPNEQFF. CDR3 in DNA: TGCGCCAGCAGCCAAGTAGCAGGGGGGCTGCCCAATGAGCAGTTCTTC.

This clone was counted only a few times. The chain employs TRBV30 and TRBJ1-5; tentatively, D is TRBD1 (5 bases). Germline CDR1 and CDR2: GTSNPN and SVGIG (reference sequence). Trimming stripped 0 bases from V and 6 bases from J, with 9 bases between. The CDR3 totals 13 residues. The CDR3 nucleotides read TGTGCCTGGAGTGTTGGGGGGACTCAGCCCCAGCATTTT. Its translation is CAWSVGGTQPQHF.

The chain links TRBV7-9 to TRBJ2-5, with a weak D call TRBD1 (6 bases). CDR1 is SEHNR, CDR2 FQNEAQ, per germline (reference sequence). The CDR3 runs 13 residues. The V gene lost 5 bases and the J gene lost 5 bases, with 12 bases spanning the gap. CDR3 DNA sequence: TGTGCCAGCAGCGCGAGACAGGTGGAGACCCAGTACTTC. Amino acids: CASSARQVETQYF.

V usage is TRBV9 and J usage is TRBJ1-1, with D perhaps TRBD1 (5 bases). Germline CDR1 and CDR2: SGDLS and YYNGEE. CDR3 size: 13 residues. Trimming pared 0 bases from V and 4 bases from J, leaving 7 bases between. For the CDR3, the DNA is TGTGCCAGCAGCGTAGCCCAGGGCACTGAAGCTTTCTTT. Translating gives CASSVAQGTEAFF. The full variable domain, in which reference TRBV9 and TRBJ1-1 provide the parts outside the CDR3, is DSGVTQTPKHLITATGQRVTLRCSPRSGDLSVYWYQQSLDQGLQFLIQYYNGEERAKGNILERFSAQQFPDLHSELNLSSLELGDSALYFCASSVAQGTEAFFGQGTRLTVV.

The gene calls are TRBV30 and TRBJ1-1; D remains unclear. The CDR3 is made up of 13 amino acids. Trimming shortened V by 0 bases and J by 4 bases, and 9 bases separated the two germline ends. Germline V lookup: CDR1 GTSNPN, CDR2 SVGIG (reference sequence). The CDR3 sequence is CAWSVNSGTEAFF. The CDR3 bases are TGTGCCTGGAGTGTAAACAGTGGCACTGAAGCTTTCTTT.

The chain joins TRBV28 to TRBJ2-7; D possibly corresponds to TRBD2 (6 bases). CDR3 length: 16 residues. Germline CDR1 reads MDHEN; CDR2 reads SYDVKM. Trimming took off 1 base at V and 2 bases at J, with 15 bases between the two ends. This CDR3 is CASSLFRRERTYEQYF. In DNA form, the CDR3 reads TGTGCCAGCAGTTTATTTAGGAGGGAAAGGACCTACGAGCAGTACTTC.

This chain links TRBV2 with TRBJ2-7; the match to TRBD1 covers 8 bases. The CDR3 loop spans 13 amino acids. Trimming took 6 bases from V and 2 from J; bases not matched to a gene: 3. Germline V gene sequence: CDR1 SNHLY, CDR2 FYNNEI. The CDR3 DNA follows: TGTGCCAGCAGCTGGGGACAGGCCTACGAGCAGTACTTC. Protein sequence: CASSWGQAYEQYF.

The V and J genes are TRBV5-1 and TRBJ2-3; 12 bases map to TRBD2. The germline CDR1 and CDR2 sequences are SGHRS and YFSETQ. The V gene end was trimmed by 0 bases and the J gene end by 4 bases; junction bases not matched to a gene: 6. This CDR3 is built from 17 residues. The CDR3 spells CASSLGLAGGLADTQYF. The CDR3 bases are TGCGCCAGCAGCTTGGGGCTAGCGGGGGGGCTAGCAGATACGCAGTATTTT.

V gene TRBV28 combines with J gene TRBJ2-2, with 14 bases identical to TRBD2. This CDR3 has 21 residues. Germline V gene lookup returns CDR1 MDHEN and CDR2 SYDVKM. Trimming removed 2 bases from V and 1 base from J; junction bases left unmatched: 12. The CDR3 DNA sequence: TGTGCCAGCAGTTTACCGACTAGCGGGGGGGCAACGACTTTGAACACCGGGGAGCTGTTTTTT. Residues: CASSLPTSGGATTLNTGELFF.

The V gene is TRBV9, the J gene TRBJ2-7, with a tentative D call TRBD1 (5 bases). Germline CDR1 reads SGDLS; CDR2 reads YYNGEE. The CDR3 has 16 residues. Trimming removed 0 bases at V and 7 bases at J, with 20 bases between. This CDR3 reads CASSVDPTGQWVEQYF. In nucleotides, the CDR3 is TGTGCCAGCAGCGTAGATCCAACAGGCCAGTGGGTAGAGCAGTACTTC.

This clone was seen only once. This chain connects TRBV7-3 to TRBJ1-1; D is possibly TRBD1 (6 bases). Germline loops: CDR1 SGHTA, CDR2 FQGTGA. V lost 8 bases, J lost 4 bases, and 14 bases lay in between. This CDR3 region has 13 residues. The CDR3 reads CASRGGLSTEAFF. The CDR3 DNA reads as TGTGCCAGCCGCGGGGGGCTGAGCACTGAAGCTTTCTTT.

This rearrangement joins TRBV7-2 to TRBJ1-2; the match to TRBD1 covers 7 bases. Looked up from germline, CDR1 is SGHTA and CDR2 is FQGNSA. The CDR3 covers 14 residues. V lost 5 bases, J lost 4 bases, and 7 bases stayed unmatched. The DNA of the CDR3 is TGTGCCAGCAGCCGGACAGGTTTGTCCTATGGCTACACCTTC. Translation: CASSRTGLSYGYTF.

Written as DNA, the CDR3 is TGTGCCAGCAGTCCCCCTCGGACAGTCTACGAGCAGTACTTC. Its translation is CASSPPRTVYEQYF. The V call is TRBV28, the J call TRBJ2-7, with D possibly being TRBD1 (6 bases). Germline CDR1 and CDR2: MDHEN and SYDVKM. The CDR3 has 14 amino acids. V was cut by 5 bases and J by 3 bases, with 14 bases left in between.

V and J are TRBV20-1 and TRBJ1-2; no reliable D call. Between the trimmed V and J ends, which lost 6 bases and 1 base, there was a span of 6 bases. This CDR3 comprises 11 residues. CDR1 is DFQATT and CDR2 is SNEGSKA in the germline V gene (reference sequence). The CDR3 sequence: CSATFNYGYTF. The DNA of the CDR3 is TGCAGTGCGACATTTAACTATGGCTACACCTTC.

The chain carries TRBV7-9 and TRBJ2-2; TRBD1 might be the D (6 bases). The V end was cut by 5 bases, the J end by 4 bases, with 20 bases between. CDR1 and CDR2 (germline): SEHNR, FQNEAQ (reference sequence). This CDR3 comprises 17 residues. This CDR3 is CASSPQPGQGGTGELFF. CDR3 DNA: TGTGCCAGCAGCCCACAACCCGGCCAAGGGGGCACCGGGGAGCTGTTTTTT.

This clone showed up just a few times. In DNA form, the CDR3 reads TGTGCCAGCAATGGAAGGGCGGGAACTGAAGCTTTCTTT. Translated: CASNGRAGTEAFF. This chain uses TRBV6-5 with TRBJ1-1, with D uncertain. The CDR3 sequence is 13 residues long. Germline values: CDR1 MNHEY, CDR2 SVGAGI. V shed 7 bases and J shed 5 bases, with 14 bases lying between them.